Described below is a single TCR beta chain sequence and its context. The target antigen is unknown. The method was immunoSEQ multiplex PCR; TCRdb's version includes in-frame clones alone and lacks a portion of them. The sample has some 200,000 clones, more than 75% seen once. The sample belongs to a study of T cell responses to AZD1222 COVID-19 vaccine. J was trimmed by 5 bases and V by 5 bases; bases with no gene match: 4. CDR1 and CDR2 from the germline V gene are LNHDA and SQIVND (reference sequence). This CDR3 region has 13 residues. Study conclusions and caveats: Repertoire sampling happened only post peak T cell response. There were mostly white British donors and more females than males, and clonal diversity was possibly underestimated.

The TCR originated in an adult in good health. Here the sequenced sample was peripheral blood, taken on day 0 of AZD1222 vaccination. J is TRBJ1-2 and V is TRBV19, with 8 bases aligning to TRBD1. CDR3 protein: CASSGQGFYGYTF. CDR3 coding DNA: TGTGCCAGTAGTGGACAGGGTTTTTATGGCTACACCTTC. The full variable domain, in which reference TRBV19 and TRBJ1-2 provide the parts outside the CDR3, is DGGITQSPKYLFRKEGQNVTLSCEQNLNHDAMYWYRQDPGQGLRLIYYSQIVNDFQKGDIAEGYSVSREKKESFPLTVTSAQKNPTAFYLCASSGQGFYGYTFGSGTRLTVV.